These T cell receptor beta chains were read from a single sample in a study of CD8 T cells in Susac syndrome. TCRdb passed the immunoSEQ multiplex PCR reads through MiXCR, listing each CDR3 protein once. The table lists 95,000 to 150,000 distinct CDR3 sequences, roughly 94% of them singletons, with about 0.28% in the top ten. The specimen was CD8+ T cells from PBMCs. Receptors originate from a human donor with Susac syndrome. Both conserved end residues are part of each CDR3. The D gene is left open where the match is weak. Clone size is given for some rows only: seen once, a few or many times, or a class if the clone is expanded.

d_call | clone_size | j_call | v_call | cdr3_nt | cdr3_aa
TRBD1 | - | TRBJ2-1 | TRBV4-1 | TGCGCCAGCAGAGGACAGGGCCGGAATGAGCAGTTCTTC | CASRGQGRNEQFF
TRBD1 | - | TRBJ2-2 | TRBV9 | TGTGCCAGCAGCGTAGAGCGACAGGGGGCGAACACCGGGGAGCTGTTTTTT | CASSVERQGANTGELFF
- | - | TRBJ2-7 | TRBV7-9 | TGTGCCAGCAGCTTAGCCGCAGGGTCATCCTACGAGCAGTACTTC | CASSLAAGSSYEQYF
TRBD1 | - | TRBJ2-2 | TRBV29-1 | TGCAGCGTAGGGACAGTAGACGGGGAGCTGTTTTTT | CSVGTVDGELFF
- | once | TRBJ2-1 | TRBV12-3/TRBV12-4 | TGTGCCAGCAGTTTTCCGGGGGCCCGGAGCAATGAGCAGTTCTTC | CASSFPGARSNEQFF
TRBD2 | - | TRBJ2-3 | TRBV29-1 | TGCAGCGTTGATCTAGCGGATAGCACAGATACGCAGTATTTT | CSVDLADSTDTQYF
TRBD1 | few | TRBJ1-2 | TRBV29-1 | TGCAGCGTTGGTGACAGGGGGTATGGCTACACCTTC | CSVGDRGYGYTF
- | - | TRBJ2-5 | TRBV7-2 | TGTGCCAGCAGCCCACAGGTATTGGGAAAAGAGACCCAGTACTTC | CASSPQVLGKETQYF
- | - | TRBJ2-1 | TRBV9 | TGTGCCAGCAGCTTCCGCGAGGCGACCTACAATGAGCAGTTCTTC | CASSFREATYNEQFF
- | - | TRBJ1-1 | TRBV6-2/TRBV6-3 | TGTGCCAGCAGACTGACAGGGAACACTGAAGCTTTCTTT | CASRLTGNTEAFF
- | - | TRBJ2-2 | TRBV4-1 | TGCGCCAGCAGCCAGGGGGCGCTGGCAACCGGGGAGCTGTTTTTT | CASSQGALATGELFF
TRBD1 | - | TRBJ1-2 | TRBV12-3/TRBV12-4 | TGTGCCAGCAGTTCTCCTGCGGACAGGAACTATGGCTACACCTTC | CASSSPADRNYGYTF
- | - | TRBJ2-7 | TRBV7-3 | TGTGCCAGCAGCCCCGTCGGGGCCCGGGGGGAGCAGTACTTC | CASSPVGARGEQYF